These T cell receptor beta chains were read from a single sample in a study of T cells in Graves' hyperthyroidism and ophthalmopathy. From the multiplex PCR reads, TCRdb called clonotypes with MiXCR, one entry per CDR3 protein. The data show roughly 300,000 distinct CDR3 sequences, around 14% seen once. Sequenced material: blood. The receptors were gathered from a woman in her twenties or thirties with Graves' hyperthyroidism. Both conserved end residues are part of each CDR3. A D gene is named only where the DNA matches it firmly. Size values are once, few and many counts, or a class for expanded clones, and some rows have none.

V gene: TRBV24-1; clone size: few; D gene: -; J gene: TRBJ1-3; CDR3 DNA: TGTGCCACCAGTGAGAGTGGACACTTAGGAAACACCATATATTTT; CDR3 protein: CATSESGHLGNTIYF
V gene: TRBV3-1; clone size: few; D gene: -; J gene: TRBJ2-5; CDR3 DNA: TGTGCCAGCAGCCCCAACAGCGGCCAAGAGACCCAGTACTTC; CDR3 protein: CASSPNSGQETQYF
V gene: TRBV20-1; clone size: few; D gene: TRBD1; J gene: TRBJ2-7; CDR3 DNA: TGCAGTGCAAACAGCCCGGACAGGATCTACGAGCAGTACTTC; CDR3 protein: CSANSPDRIYEQYF
V gene: TRBV18; clone size: many; D gene: -; J gene: TRBJ1-1; CDR3 DNA: TGTGCCAGCTCACCATGGGACAAGAACACTGAAGCTTTCTTT; CDR3 protein: CASSPWDKNTEAFF
V gene: TRBV3-1; clone size: many; D gene: -; J gene: TRBJ2-7; CDR3 DNA: TGTGCCAGCAGTCCGGGACTGGGCACCTACGAGCAGTACTTC; CDR3 protein: CASSPGLGTYEQYF
V gene: TRBV6-1; clone size: -; D gene: -; J gene: TRBJ2-7; CDR3 DNA: TGTGCCAGCAGTAGAGTACCGAGCTCCTACGAGCAGTACTTC; CDR3 protein: CASSRVPSSYEQYF
V gene: TRBV7-8; clone size: many; D gene: -; J gene: TRBJ1-1; CDR3 DNA: TGTGCCAGCAGCACAACATCGGGGGAGGGGGGCACTGAAGCTTTCTTT; CDR3 protein: CASSTTSGEGGTEAFF
V gene: TRBV6-1; clone size: -; D gene: -; J gene: TRBJ1-1; CDR3 DNA: TGTGCCAGCAGTGAATCATCTGGGGGTCGTCCCATGAACACTGAAGCTTTCTTT; CDR3 protein: CASSESSGGRPMNTEAFF
V gene: TRBV27; clone size: few; D gene: TRBD2; J gene: TRBJ2-1; CDR3 DNA: TGTGCCAGCGATCCAGCGGGACTGCCGCGGGAGGGGGAGCAGTTCTTC; CDR3 protein: CASDPAGLPREGEQFF
V gene: TRBV28; clone size: many; D gene: TRBD2; J gene: TRBJ2-7; CDR3 DNA: TGTGCCAGCAGTTCCACCACCCGACGGCACCTAGCGGGAGTTGGCGAGCAGTACTTC; CDR3 protein: CASSSTTRRHLAGVGEQYF
V gene: TRBV3-1; clone size: -; D gene: -; J gene: TRBJ2-1; CDR3 DNA: TGTGCCAGCAGCCAAGAAAGGGGAAATGAGCAGTTCTTC; CDR3 protein: CASSQERGNEQFF
V gene: TRBV6-2/TRBV6-3; clone size: many; D gene: -; J gene: TRBJ1-5; CDR3 DNA: TGTGCCAGCACTGGGTTCTGGGATCAGCCCCAGCATTTT; CDR3 protein: CASTGFWDQPQHF
V gene: TRBV7-9; clone size: -; D gene: TRBD1; J gene: TRBJ2-7; CDR3 DNA: TGTGCCAGCAGCTTAAGTGGGACAGGACATTACGAGCAGTACTTC; CDR3 protein: CASSLSGTGHYEQYF
V gene: TRBV28; clone size: -; D gene: -; J gene: TRBJ2-7; CDR3 DNA: TGTGCCAGCAGTTTACCGGACAGTTACGAGCAGTACTTC; CDR3 protein: CASSLPDSYEQYF
V gene: TRBV6-1; clone size: -; D gene: -; J gene: TRBJ2-1; CDR3 DNA: TGTGCCAGCAAAAACGGTGTTCCTAGCTCCTACAATGAGCAGTTCTTC; CDR3 protein: CASKNGVPSSYNEQFF
V gene: TRBV27; clone size: -; D gene: -; J gene: TRBJ1-2; CDR3 DNA: TGTGCCAGCAGTTTATCCCTCGACAGTAAAGCTAACTATGGCTACACCTTC; CDR3 protein: CASSLSLDSKANYGYTF
V gene: TRBV28; clone size: many; D gene: TRBD2; J gene: TRBJ2-3; CDR3 DNA: TGTGCCAGCAGTTTCGCGGCTAGCGGGGATCGCACAGATACGCAGTATTTT; CDR3 protein: CASSFAASGDRTDTQYF
V gene: TRBV6-1; clone size: -; D gene: -; J gene: TRBJ2-2; CDR3 DNA: TGTGCCAGCAGACAAGCGGCGAACACCGGGGAGCTGTTTTTT; CDR3 protein: CASRQAANTGELFF
V gene: TRBV5-6; clone size: few; D gene: -; J gene: TRBJ2-1; CDR3 DNA: TGTGCCAGCAGACTAGCTGCGGGGGAGCAGTTCTTC; CDR3 protein: CASRLAAGEQFF